This is a list of T cell receptor beta chains from one sample in a study of cytomegalovirus exposure and HLA in healthy donors. Method: immunoSEQ multiplex PCR; TCRdb's copy keeps in-frame clones and lacks some. The sample totals tens of thousands of clones. The sequenced material came from PBMCs. Receptor source: a middle-aged man in good health and CMV-seronegative. CDR3s leave out the opening cysteine and the closing phenylalanine or tryptophan. Each record gives: V gene, J gene, CDR3 length, CDR3 protein.

TRBV7-2,TRBJ2-7,12,ASSPTSGAREQY
TRBV6-1,TRBJ2-7,13,ATRLGAGVSYEQY
TRBV2,TRBJ2-5,14,ASSEGLAGVRETQY
TRBV5-6,TRBJ1-3,9,ASSWGDTIY
TRBV18,TRBJ1-1,11,ASSPSWNTEAF
TRBV15,TRBJ1-4,12,ATREGGLGEKLF
TRBV20-1,TRBJ2-7,9,SAAPGRQQY
TRBV6-6,TRBJ1-6,13,ASSYTGTGDSPLH
TRBV9,TRBJ2-5,11,ASSPRNQETQY
TRBV19,TRBJ2-3,14,ASSIEAGGLGDTQY
TRBV30,TRBJ2-3,13,AWSVLATNTDTQY
TRBV9,TRBJ2-7,14,ASSARRQGASYEQY
TRBV7-8,TRBJ2-7,15,ASSLLSGTSIAYEQY
TRBV15,TRBJ1-1,11,ATSSTGNTEAF
TRBV29-1,TRBJ1-6,16,SAEDCGQDQIYNSPLH
TRBV2,TRBJ1-5,11,ASSNDRLQPQH
TRBV4-1,TRBJ2-1,14,ASSLRAGASDNEQF
TRBV9,TRBJ2-7,14,ASSLGKGGPTREQY
TRBV28,TRBJ2-5,18,ASSLLGLLNTGTGGETQY
TRBV18,TRBJ2-1,16,ASSPPSRLAGFYNEQF
TRBV6-5,TRBJ1-2,11,ASSGQGFFGYT
TRBV19,TRBJ2-1,14,ASSIGYGYSYNEQF
TRBV5-4,TRBJ1-2,11,ASSPGQGTGYT
TRBV21-1,TRBJ2-7,11,ASSKTGHYEQY
TRBV5-4,TRBJ2-5,11,ASSSGQRETQY
TRBV30,TRBJ1-6,11,AGRSGENSPLH
TRBV9,TRBJ1-1,12,ASSARQGTIEAF
TRBV7-9,TRBJ2-1,13,ASSSVDKNYNEQF
TRBV19,TRBJ1-4,12,ASSIGQGGEKLF
TRBV4-1,TRBJ1-4,13,ASRGQGGTNEKLF
TRBV5-1,TRBJ1-2,11,ASSSTGLYGYT
TRBV27,TRBJ1-5,12,ASSETGENQPQH
TRBV7-7,TRBJ2-3,12,ASSVGQAPDTQY
TRBV10-1,TRBJ2-2,14,ASSESRVADTGELF
TRBV5-5,TRBJ2-7,13,ASSSGTRAGYEQY
TRBV4-2,TRBJ1-3,15,ASSQDRRRYSGNTIY
TRBV6-1,TRBJ2-2,13,ASAREGGATGELF
TRBV28,TRBJ1-1,12,ASMAGGLWNEAF
TRBV11-3,TRBJ2-1,13,ASSSFGQGGDEQF
TRBV28,TRBJ2-5,14,ASSTSGGGGSETQY
TRBV19,TRBJ2-5,10,ASSDRQETQY
TRBV18,TRBJ1-1,11,ASSTTGGTEAF
TRBV29-1,TRBJ1-2,8,SVDSVGGT
TRBV5-1,NA,10,ASSLTNSEQY
TRBV4-2,TRBJ2-1,13,ASSQEDGAYNEQF
TRBV2,TRBJ1-4,13,ASRQGATNEKLAF
TRBV7-2,TRBJ1-2,13,ASSLSPRGEWGYT
TRBV6-1,TRBJ1-1,13,ASRKGQASNTEAF
TRBV7-8,TRBJ2-7,15,ASSLDFGKRSSVGQY
TRBV18,TRBJ2-7,15,ASSPLAGSIVFHEQY